What follows are 8 T cell receptor beta chains derived from one specimen sequenced in a study of T-cell reconstitution after alpha-beta-depleted transplantation in children. During its preparation, the TCRbeta library received unique molecular identifiers. TCRdb re-called the PCR reads through MiXCR, storing one row per CDR3 protein. This sample yields about 200,000 distinct CDR3 sequences, of which 5.5% to 7% are seen a single time; just over 4.5% belongs to the top ten. This sample comprised PBMCs, obtained before TCRalphabeta/CD19-depleted stem cell transplant. These receptors were obtained from a girl less than two years old with combined immunodeficiency, due to receive a stem cell transplant.

This clonotype showed up many times. The V call is TRBV9, the J call TRBJ2-3; D perhaps matches TRBD2 (5 bases). The length of the CDR3 is 13 residues. CDR1 is SGDLS and CDR2 is YYNGEE in the germline V gene. Trimming took 4 bases from V and 11 from J, leaving 17 bases between them. The DNA of the CDR3 is TGTGCCAGCAGCCCCCGGACCGCTAGCTTGCAGTATTTT. Protein: CASSPRTASLQYF.

Concerning this clonotype: A much larger clone lies one base from this, so it may be a read error. As the CDR3 is not closed by the conserved phenylalanine or tryptophan, this likely results from a read error. V is TRBV5-8 and J is TRBJ2-6, with no clear D. CDR1 and CDR2 (germline): SGHTS, YDEGEE. With 2 bases removed from V and 0 bases from J, the gap between germline ends came to 9 bases. There are 16 residues in the CDR3. The CDR3 bases are TGTGCCAGCAGCTTCCCCAACCTCTCTGGGGCCAACGTCCTGACTTAC. This gives the protein CASSFPNLSGANVLTY.

The sample holds many counts of this clonotype. The J gene is TRBJ1-4, the V gene TRBV29-1; no clear D. The V and J ends lost 4 bases and 2 bases respectively, with 8 bases between them. This CDR3 spans 13 amino acids. CDR1 SQVTM and CDR2 ANQGSEA come from the germline V gene. DNA for the CDR3: TGCAGCGTTGGCGGGGATACTAATGAAAAACTGTTTTTT. Translated, it gives CSVGGDTNEKLFF.

This clonotype was detected many times. This chain's CDR3 is CASSFRQGNTEAFF. Here the CDR3 DNA reads TGTGCCAGCAGCTTTCGACAGGGGAACACTGAAGCTTTCTTT. This chain links TRBV11-2 with TRBJ1-1; 7 bases are a match to TRBD1. CDR1 and CDR2 (germline): SGHAT, FQNNGV. The CDR3 covers 14 residues. V was clipped by 3 bases and J by 1 base; unmatched bases: 2.

This clonotype was counted between two and nine times. The chain has TRBV7-2 and TRBJ1-2; no firm D call. V was cut by 5 bases and J by 0 bases, with 7 bases left in between. Germline V CDR1 and CDR2: SGHTA, FQGNSA. CDR3 length: 13 amino acids. In DNA, the CDR3 is TGTGCCAGCAGCCCTGATGCTAACTATGGCTACACCTTC. Translated, it gives CASSPDANYGYTF. Based on the CDR3 plus reference TRBV7-2 and TRBJ1-2, the full variable domain is GAGVSQSPSNKVTEKGKDVELRCDPISGHTALYWYRQSLGQGLEFLIYFQGNSAPDKSGLPSDRFSAERTGGSVSTLTIQRTQQEDSAVYLCASSPDANYGYTFGSGTRLTVV.

In its sample, this clonotype was seen many times. The V and J genes are TRBV6-5 and TRBJ2-1, with no clear D. There are 15 residues in the CDR3. Germline lookup yields CDR1 MNHEY and CDR2 SVGAGI. The germline V and J ends were trimmed by 2 bases and 0 bases, with 8 bases remaining between them. The CDR3 protein is CASSYPANSYNEQFF. CDR3 nucleotide sequence: TGTGCCAGCAGTTACCCAGCGAACTCCTACAATGAGCAGTTCTTC.

This clonotype has at least ten counts. The J gene is TRBJ2-1, the V gene TRBV27; 9 bases are a match to TRBD2. The CDR3 is made up of 19 amino acids. Trimming cost V 7 bases and J 6 bases; bases outside gene matches: 22. Looked up from germline, CDR1 is MNHEY and CDR2 is SMNVEV (reference sequence). Written as DNA, the CDR3 is TGTGCCAGCAAGACGCGGGGGGGACACCCTAGCGGTGGGAGCAATGAGCAGTTCTTC. Its translation is CASKTRGGHPSGGSNEQFF.

This clonotype was observed many times. The chain couples TRBV12-3 or TRBV12-4 to TRBJ1-1; 8 bases are shared with TRBD1. The J segment lost 7 bases and the V segment lost 10 bases, leaving 5 bases of the junction unmatched. The length of the CDR3 is 11 residues. The CDR3 nucleotides are TGTGCCAACTCACAGGGGGTTGAAGCTTTCTTT. This gives the protein CANSQGVEAFF.